This T cell receptor (beta chain) was identified during a study of read filtering for tumor transcriptome and immune sequencing. For the study at large: About 8 patients were R-ISS I, approximately 15 were R-ISS II, six or seven were R-ISS III. After DNase treatment, RNA was made into whole-transcriptome libraries. Per sample, TCR-region reads ranged about 4.05 to 10.27 million by IR-seq, about 80 to 1,400 by RNA-seq.

This library used around 400 ng RNA and molecular barcoded adaptors spanning alpha/delta and beta/gamma chains. TCRdb recomputed calls from the reads with MiXCR, one row per CDR3 protein. The sample includes 50,000 or so distinct CDR3 sequences, less than 20% seen only once; the top ten take over 15%. Study outcomes and limitations: Approximately 82% of IR-seq clonotypes had a single read, yet these held around 3.3% of reads.

A note on this clonotype: What it binds is not known. The junction departs from the called germline gene at one end, perhaps through a read error.

CDR3 length: 14 residues. Germline lookup yields CDR1 MDHEN and CDR2 SYDVKM. This chain uses TRBV28 with TRBJ2-5, with TRBD2 matching over 7 bases. This sequence was found in a donor aged 40 or over with multiple myeloma. The specimen was a population of CD138-negative cells sorted from bone marrow. The CDR3 DNA follows: TGTGTCAGCACCTCTAGCGGAGCTCAAGAGACCCAGCACTTC. Protein product: CVSTSSGAQETQHF.